These 5 T cell receptor beta chains were sequenced from one sample in a study of shared clonotypes between healthy human individuals. TCRdb keeps only in-frame clones here, not all; method: immunoSEQ multiplex PCR. The repertoire holds about 460,000 clones, with roughly three quarters as singletons. Sequenced sample: PBMCs. All receptors come from a middle-aged woman in good health. Some clones in this sample may be carry-over from other donors' samples.

The chain has TRBV7-2 and TRBJ1-2, with TRBD1 as a possible D gene (6 bases). The germline V gene has CDR1 SGHTA and CDR2 FQGNSA. V was cut by 5 bases and J by 7 bases, with 17 bases left in between. The CDR3 length is 14 residues. DNA of the CDR3: TGTGCCAGCAGCGGCAACAGGGTTCAGGGTGGCTACACCTTC. Amino acids: CASSGNRVQGGYTF.

This sequence joins TRBV2 and TRBJ2-2; TRBD2 might be the D (6 bases). The ends were cut back, 0 bases at V and 7 bases at J, with 6 bases in the middle. The CDR3 loop spans 13 amino acids. Germline loops: CDR1 SNHLY, CDR2 FYNNEI. DNA of the CDR3: TGTGCCAGCAGTGAAGCGGGGGGCGGGGAGCTGTTTTTT. This encodes CASSEAGGGELFF.

The CDR3 spells CASSQEGRDNEQFF. The CDR3 coding sequence is TGCGCCAGCAGCCAAGAGGGGCGGGACAATGAGCAGTTCTTC. This chain connects TRBV4-1 to TRBJ2-1; D may correspond to TRBD1 or TRBD2 (5 bases each). This CDR3 has 14 amino acids. V lost 0 bases to trimming and J lost 5 bases, with 8 bases between them. Germline V lookup: CDR1 MGHRA, CDR2 YSYEKL.

V usage is TRBV7-9 and J usage is TRBJ1-4, with D perhaps TRBD1 (6 bases). The CDR3 is 16 residues long. Germline V gene data show CDR1 as SEHNR and CDR2 as FQNEAQ (reference sequence). Deletions cut 0 bases from V and 5 bases from J, with 13 bases between. CDR3 amino acids: CASSLASPGANEKLFF. The CDR3 DNA sequence: TGTGCCAGCAGCTTAGCAAGTCCAGGGGCGAATGAAAAACTGTTTTTT.

This CDR3 reads CATTTGGGGTEAFF. DNA for the CDR3: TGTGCCACGACCACCGGGGGTGGCGGCACTGAAGCTTTCTTT. The chain employs TRBV18 and TRBJ1-1; a weak D match, TRBD1 (5 bases). Per the germline V gene, CDR1 is KGHSH and CDR2 is LQKENI. This CDR3 has 14 amino acids. V lost 10 bases, J lost 4 bases, and 19 bases lay in between.